Following are 21 T cell receptor beta chains from one sample sequenced in a study of T cell clonality in common variable immunodeficiency. Assay: immunoSEQ multiplex PCR; the TCRdb copy retains only in-frame clones and omits some. The sample lists more than 55,000 clones, none appearing once, the ten largest making up over 0.8%. Sequenced sample: peripheral blood mononuclear cells. The receptors shown here come from a person aged 18 to 75 in good health.

This clone was seen at least ten times. The read terminates 3 residues ahead of where the CDR3 ends, so the germline J gene completes it. V gene TRBV13 combines with J gene TRBJ1-1; TRBD1 is a possible D gene (5 bases). Germline lookup yields CDR1 PRHDT and CDR2 FYEKMQ (reference sequence). The length of the CDR3 is 12 residues. The CDR3 sequence: CASTIKGVGAFF. The sequenced CDR3 bases are TGTGCCAGCACCATCAAAGGGGTCGGG.

This clone was counted ten times or more. The read gets to within 3 residues of the CDR3 end, and the germline J gene fills in the rest. The J gene is TRBJ1-1, the V gene TRBV19; tentative D call: TRBD1 (6 bases). Germline values: CDR1 LNHDA, CDR2 SQIVND (reference sequence). Trimming shortened V by 6 bases and J by 2 bases, and 19 bases separated the two germline ends. This CDR3 has 16 amino acids. The DNA read from the CDR3 is TGTGCCAGTAGCCGGACAGCCGCCATCGTTAACACTGAA. As protein: CASSRTAAIVNTE. The whole CDR3 sequence reads CASSRTAAIVNTEAFF. Full variable domain (remainder filled in from reference TRBV19 and TRBJ1-1): DGGITQSPKYLFRKEGQNVTLSCEQNLNHDAMYWYRQDPGQGLRLIYYSQIVNDFQKGDIAEGYSVSREKKESFPLTVTSAQKNPTAFYLCASSRTAAIVNTEAFFGQGTRLTVV.

At least ten counts were recorded for this clone. The sequence runs out 3 residues before the end of the CDR3; the remainder is reconstructed from the germline J gene. The chain recombines TRBV11-2 with TRBJ1-6; D perhaps matches TRBD1 (6 bases). CDR1 is SGHAT and CDR2 is FQNNGV in the germline V gene. V lost 5 bases and J 2 bases, leaving 10 bases between the germline ends. The CDR3 has 15 residues. This CDR3 reads CASSPTGTYNSPLHF. The part of the CDR3 DNA that was read is TGTGCCAGCAGCCCCACAGGGACCTATAATTCACCC.

This clone was counted a few times. The CDR3 loop reads CASSLGGGSTEAFF. The sequenced part of the CDR3 DNA is TGCGCCAGCAGCTTGGGGGGGGGATCCACTGAA. This chain joins TRBV5-1 and TRBJ1-1; TRBD1 might be the D (5 bases). The CDR3 end lies 3 residues beyond the end of the read and is filled in from the germline J gene. Trimming shortened V by 0 bases and J by 4 bases, and 10 bases separated the two germline ends. This CDR3 comprises 14 residues. In germline, CDR1 is SGHRS, CDR2 YFSETQ.

This clone has a count of ten or more. The read terminates 3 residues before the CDR3 end, so the remaining end is supplied by the germline J gene. This chain connects TRBV6-2 or TRBV6-3 to TRBJ2-3, with 7 bases matching TRBD2. V dropped 7 bases and J dropped 0; count of bases not matched to a gene: 10. This CDR3 region has 16 residues. CDR1 is MNHEY and CDR2 is SVGEGT in the germline V gene. The CDR3 is CASTPAGEASTDTQYF. The part of the CDR3 DNA that was read is TGTGCCAGCACTCCTGCGGGGGAGGCCAGCACAGATACG.

This clone has ten or more counts. Read data end 3 residues before the CDR3 end; the end is taken from the germline J gene. J is TRBJ2-7 and V is TRBV5-1; TRBD2 matches at 11 bases. The CDR3 runs to 19 residues. Germline CDR1 and CDR2: SGHRS and YFSETQ. Trimming took 3 bases from V and 2 from J; bases not matched to a gene: 16. This CDR3 reads CASSSGGPSGRLSTYEQYF. The DNA read from the CDR3 is TGCGCCAGCAGCTCTGGAGGGCCTAGCGGGAGGCTTTCGACCTACGAG.

This clone was counted at least ten times. Read coverage stops 3 residues before the CDR3 terminus; the germline J gene supplies the remainder. The chain carries TRBV6-4 and TRBJ1-2; D unclear. The CDR3 totals 15 residues. In germline, CDR1 is MRHNA, CDR2 SNTAGT. The CDR3 spells CASSEDSGSYNDYTF. The CDR3 bases that were read are TGTGCCAGCAGTGAAGATAGCGGGTCCTACAATGAC.

This clone was seen many times. One end of the junction fails to match germline, which may point to a read error. The read falls 3 residues short of the CDR3 end, and the missing part is taken from the germline J gene. The chain links TRBV4-2 to TRBJ1-6, with 8 positions matching TRBD1. Germline V gene lookup returns CDR1 LGHNA and CDR2 YNFKEQ. The CDR3 totals 15 residues. CDR3 DNA (partial): TGCGCCAGCAGCCAATTCCGGGACAGGACATCACCC. This gives the protein CASSQFRDRTSP. The CDR3 in its entirety is CASSQFRDRTSPLHF.

This clone was observed many times. The CDR3 end is not reached by the read, which stops 3 residues before it; the germline J gene fills it in. The chain uses TRBV4-2 and TRBJ2-1, with TRBD2 matching 12 bases. Germline assignment: CDR1 LGHNA and CDR2 YNFKEQ. Unmatched junction bases numbered 6, after V lost 4 bases and J lost 5 bases. The CDR3 is 16 amino acids. The chain's CDR3 is CASSPDLAGGDNEQFF. The CDR3 DNA, read in part, is TGTGCCAGCAGCCCAGATCTAGCGGGAGGGGACAATGAG.

This clone was detected ten times or more. The read gets to within 3 residues of the CDR3 end, and the germline J gene fills in the rest. This sequence joins TRBV6-1 and TRBJ2-5; D is unresolved. The CDR3 contains 15 residues. Trimming stripped 1 base from V and 1 base from J, with 10 bases between. Germline V gives CDR1 MNHNS, CDR2 SASEGT. CDR3 in amino acids: CASSEESVLQETQYF. CDR3 DNA, as far as it was read: TGTGCCAGCAGTGAAGAATCGGTACTCCAAGAGACC.

This clone has ten or more counts. Coverage ceases 3 residues before the CDR3 finishes, and the germline J gene fills in the end. The chain employs TRBV30 and TRBJ1-5; D might be TRBD1 (5 bases). Germline V CDR1 and CDR2: GTSNPN, SVGIG (reference sequence). V shed 2 bases and J shed 1 base, with 18 bases lying between them. The CDR3 has 17 amino acids. The part of the CDR3 DNA that was read is TGTGCCTGGAGTCAACCGCAGGGCTCGATCAGCAATCAGCCC. This encodes CAWSQPQGSISNQP. From start to end, the CDR3 is CAWSQPQGSISNQPQHF.

This clone was detected a few times. The observed sequence ends 3 residues before the CDR3 terminus, with the missing tail filled in from the germline J gene. V gene TRBV7-2 combines with J gene TRBJ2-2; TRBD1 is a possible D gene (6 bases). CDR1 is SGHTA, CDR2 FQGNSA, per germline. The length of the CDR3 is 15 residues. The CDR3 DNA, read in part, is TGTGCCAGCAGCTTCGGGGACATCGGATTAGTCACG. Translating gives CASSFGDIGLVT. The whole CDR3 sequence reads CASSFGDIGLVTLFF.

About this clone: The read ends 3 residues early relative to the CDR3; the germline J gene fills the gap. V gene TRBV6-1 combines with J gene TRBJ2-7; tentatively, D is TRBD2 (7 bases). Germline values: CDR1 MNHNS, CDR2 SASEGT. V lost 3 bases and J 6 bases, leaving 15 bases between the germline ends. The length of the CDR3 is 14 residues. The CDR3 is CASSEGGGHSEQYF. CDR3 DNA, as far as it was read: TGTGCCAGCAGTGAGGGGGGGGGACACAGCGAG.

This clone was seen repeatedly, ten times or more. With the read ending 3 residues before the CDR3 end, the germline J gene is used to fill in that end. This chain connects TRBV19 to TRBJ2-3; D not resolved. CDR1 and CDR2 from the germline V gene are LNHDA and SQIVND (reference sequence). The CDR3 runs to 15 residues. Deletions cut 4 bases from V and 3 bases from J, with 14 bases between. The covered CDR3 bases are TGTGCCAGTAGTACCACCTCTCGCGATACAGATACG. This encodes CASSTTSRDTDT. The complete CDR3 protein is CASSTTSRDTDTQYF.

In its sample, this clone was seen many times. With the read ending 3 residues before the CDR3 end, the germline J gene is used to fill in that end. This chain joins TRBV10-1 and TRBJ1-4; D is unclear. Trimming took off 3 bases at V and 4 bases at J, with 9 bases between the two ends. CDR3 size: 14 residues. Looked up from germline, CDR1 is WNHNN and CDR2 is SYGVQD (reference sequence). CDR3 DNA, as far as it was read: TGCGCCAGCAGTGACGGGGATTTTAATGAAAAA. It yields the protein CASSDGDFNEK. The whole CDR3 reads CASSDGDFNEKLFF.

This clone was seen at least ten times. From the germline J gene comes the end of the CDR3, since the read stops 3 residues before it. The genes are TRBV29-1 and TRBJ2-7; D may be TRBD2 (5 bases). The V and J ends lost 3 bases and 5 bases respectively, with 14 bases between them. The CDR3 runs 13 residues. CDR1 is SQVTM and CDR2 is ANQGSEA in the germline V gene. The CDR3 loop reads CSVDGQAGHEQYF. CDR3 bases read: TGCAGCGTTGATGGGCAGGCGGGCCACGAG.

This clone was recorded at least ten times. The read is 3 residues too short to cover the CDR3 end, so that end is filled in from the germline J gene. V usage is TRBV29-1 and J usage is TRBJ2-1; 7 positions match TRBD1. V shed 8 bases and J 4 bases; nucleotides not matched to a gene: 8. Germline CDR1 and CDR2: SQVTM and ANQGSEA. The CDR3 length is 13 residues. CDR3 residues: CSLRQGAYNEQFF. The part of the CDR3 DNA that was read is TGCAGCTTACGACAGGGAGCGTACAATGAG.

The table lists this clone with a few counts. The missing CDR3 end, 3 residues past where the read stops, is filled in from the germline J gene. This chain uses TRBV30 with TRBJ1-2; D uncertain. The CDR3 loop spans 16 amino acids. CDR1 and CDR2 (germline): GTSNPN, SVGIG (reference sequence). The CDR3 here is CAWRPSKFSGRYDYTF. CDR3 bases read: TGTGCCTGGAGGCCATCTAAATTTAGCGGGCGGTACGAC.

This clone was observed at least ten times. Read data end 3 residues before the CDR3 end; the end is taken from the germline J gene. V usage is TRBV5-1 and J usage is TRBJ2-7; TRBD2 aligns across 7 bases. From germline, CDR1 is SGHRS and CDR2 YFSETQ. V trimming: 4 bases; J trimming: 5 bases; junction bases outside the gene matches: 9. The CDR3 sequence is 14 residues long. CDR3 DNA (partial): TGCGCCAGCAGCCTCGGGCAGGGAGGGGACGAG. It codes for CASSLGQGGDE. In full, the CDR3 is CASSLGQGGDEQYF. Using reference TRBV5-1 and TRBJ2-7 for the parts outside the CDR3, the full variable domain is KAGVTQTPRYLIKTRGQQVTLSCSPISGHRSVSWYQQTPGQGLQFLFEYFSETQRNKGNFPGRFSGRQFSNSRSEMNVSTLELGDSALYLCASSLGQGGDEQYFGPGTRLTVT.

This clone was seen ten or more times. The read halts 3 residues ahead of the CDR3 end, with the missing end drawn from the germline J gene. This chain uses TRBV18 with TRBJ1-2; TRBD1 aligns across 9 bases. V gave up 2 bases and J gave up 2 bases; unmatched junction bases: 9. The V gene's germline CDR1 is KGHSH and CDR2 LQKENI. There are 17 residues in the CDR3. Here the CDR3 reads CASSPINTGQGNYGYTF. CDR3 bases read: TGTGCCAGCTCACCAATAAATACCGGACAGGGGAACTATGGC.

This clone has ten or more counts. The read finishes 3 residues shy of the CDR3 end, and the germline J gene is used to complete it. The V and J genes are TRBV19 and TRBJ1-6; D not resolved. The CDR3 is 12 amino acids. Between the trimmed V and J ends, which lost 7 bases and 8 bases, there was a span of 9 bases. CDR1 and CDR2 (germline): LNHDA, SQIVND (reference sequence). CDR3 residues: CASTGADSPLHF. The part of the CDR3 DNA that was read is TGTGCCAGTACGGGTGCTGATTCACCC.